This entry describes one T cell receptor beta chain. Its antigen is unknown. Patients with a history of autoimmune disease or on systemic immunosuppression were excluded. The data stem from a study of OX40 agonist ivuxolimab in advanced cancers. Whole-study context: Patients were dosed intravenously with ivuxolimab at 0.01 to 10 mg/kg every 2 weeks. Study-wide results and limits: Several nonresponders also turned out to have low normalized T-cell clonal expansion. Clonal expansion from baseline to week 6 occurred in both CD4+ and CD8+ T cells.

The CDR3 contains 13 residues. Germline V gene data show CDR1 as MNHNY and CDR2 as SVGAGI (reference sequence). Trimming removed 0 bases from V and 7 bases from J, with 9 bases in between. The method was immunoSEQ multiplex PCR; TCRdb's version includes in-frame clones alone and lacks a portion of them. The sample shows approximately 81,000 clones, 88% of them seen only once. V usage is TRBV6-6 and J usage is TRBJ2-5; D is uncertain. This clonotype was sampled from an adult with an advanced solid tumor such as melanoma, head and neck, liver or kidney cancer. Here the sequenced sample was CD4+ or CD8+ T cells sorted from blood, taken in a trial of the OX40 agonist ivuxolimab. The CDR3 protein is CASSYSGPGTQYF. CDR3 in DNA: TGTGCCAGCAGTTACTCCGGGCCGGGGACCCAGTACTTC.